A selection of T cell receptor beta chains follows, all from one sample in a study of shared T cell receptors in the human thymus. The data were produced by immunoSEQ multiplex PCR, yet TCRdb's version contains in-frame clones alone and is incomplete. The table has about 660,000 clones, approximately 88% seen once; the top ten hold about 0.01%. These data also featured in a second study, about human thymus T cells.

Sample: thymocytes. These receptors all stem from a boy younger than two with a congenital heart defect. Each CDR3 is given with its conserved first and last residue. Each record gives: D gene, V gene, J gene, clone size, CDR3 DNA, CDR3 protein. A D gene is named only where the DNA matches it firmly. Clone size is not always given. Where it is, it says once, few, many or a class for expanded clones.

>TRBD2|TRBV9|TRBJ2-7|once
TGTGCCAGCAGCGTAGAAGAAGGCAGCGGGAGTATCGACGAGCAGTACTTC
CASSVEEGSGSIDEQYF
>.|TRBV28|TRBJ1-1|.
TGTGCCAGTCCCCGGGGGACTGAAGCTTTCTTT
CASPRGTEAFF
>TRBD2|TRBV5-4|TRBJ2-7|.
TGTGCCAGCAGCCCGGCGGGGGGAGGTTTAGACGAGCAGTACTTC
CASSPAGGGLDEQYF
>.|TRBV2|TRBJ2-2|.
TGTGCCAGCAGTGAAGCGATTCCACTAGTCAACACCGGGGAGCTGTTTTTT
CASSEAIPLVNTGELFF
>.|TRBV27|TRBJ1-2|.
TGTGCCAGCAGTTTGGAGGGGAGGTATGGCTACACCTTC
CASSLEGRYGYTF
>.|TRBV4-1|TRBJ2-7|.
TGCGCCAGCAGCCAAGGGGACTGGCCCTACGAGCAGTACTTC
CASSQGDWPYEQYF
>TRBD2|TRBV7-9|TRBJ2-3|.
TGTGCCAGCAGCTCCGGTGCGGGAGCGGCAGATACGCAGTATTTT
CASSSGAGAADTQYF
>.|TRBV28|TRBJ1-4|.
TGTGCCAGCAGTTTGTCGGACAGCCCTAATGAAAAACTGTTTTTT
CASSLSDSPNEKLFF
>TRBD2|TRBV10-3|TRBJ2-7|.
TGTGCCATCAGTGAGTCGACGGGAGGGGACGAGCAGTACTTC
CAISESTGGDEQYF
>.|TRBV7-8|TRBJ1-2|.
TGTGCCAGCAGCCCTACTGAGGGGGGGCTTGGCTACACCTTC
CASSPTEGGLGYTF
>.|TRBV9|TRBJ2-1|once
TGTGCCAGCGGTACCCACCCGGGGGATCTTCATGAGCAGTTCTTC
CASGTHPGDLHEQFF
>.|TRBV5-3|TRBJ2-5|.
TGTGCCAGAAGCTTGGCAGGGGAGGGAGAGACCCAGTACTTC
CARSLAGEGETQYF
>.|TRBV15|TRBJ2-1|.
TGTGCCACCAGCGACGGGACACCCCCCTACAATGAGCAGTTCTTC
CATSDGTPPYNEQFF
>TRBD1|TRBV28|TRBJ1-2|.
TGTGCCAGCAGTCCTACAGGGGCCTACTATGGCTACACCTTC
CASSPTGAYYGYTF
>.|TRBV7-9|TRBJ2-1|.
TGTGCCAGCAGCTTATTAGCGGACTTCTACAATGAGCAGTTCTTC
CASSLLADFYNEQFF
>.|TRBV5-6|TRBJ2-7|.
TGTGCCAGCAGCTTGGAGTCAGGGAACCCATCCTACGAGCAGTACTTC
CASSLESGNPSYEQYF
>.|TRBV5-5|TRBJ2-1|.
TGTGCCAGCAGCCTGAAGGACTCCCTCTACAATGAGCAGTTCTTC
CASSLKDSLYNEQFF
>.|TRBV10-3|TRBJ1-1|.
TGTGCCATCAGTGAGTTCGCAGGAAGGAACACTGAAGCTTTCTTT
CAISEFAGRNTEAFF
>.|TRBV6-1|TRBJ1-1|.
TGTGCCAGCAGTGACGAGCTCCGGGGGGGAAAGAACACTGAAGCTTTCTTT
CASSDELRGGKNTEAFF
>TRBD1|TRBV30|TRBJ2-3|.
TGTGCCTTATGGGGGGGGACAGGGGAGTGGACAGATACGCAGTATTTT
CALWGGTGEWTDTQYF
>TRBD2|TRBV7-9|TRBJ2-2|once
TGTGCCAGCAGCTTAGACACTAGCGGGAGGATCACCGGGGAGCTGTTTTTT
CASSLDTSGRITGELFF
>.|TRBV19|TRBJ1-3|.
TGTGCCAGTAGTATAGATCGGCGAGGGAATGGAAACACCATATATTTT
CASSIDRRGNGNTIYF
>.|TRBV10-2|TRBJ2-7|.
TGCGCCAGCAGTGAGTCGTCAGGTTCTCCCTACGAGCAGTACTTC
CASSESSGSPYEQYF
>.|TRBV21-1|TRBJ2-1|.
TGTGCCAGCAGCCACCCTAGCGGGGGTGGTGGTGAGCAGTTCTTC
CASSHPSGGGGEQFF
>.|TRBV5-6|TRBJ2-3|.
TGTGCCAGCAGCGGTAGCGGAGACTTGGGGGGAGATACGCAGTATTTT
CASSGSGDLGGDTQYF
>TRBD2|TRBV25-1|TRBJ2-1|.
TGTGCCAGCAGTGTACACACTAGCGGGAGAACGTTCTTC
CASSVHTSGRTFF
>TRBD1|TRBV7-2|TRBJ2-7|.
TGTGCCAGCAGCTTCGGGGGGACAGGGGATCTGAACGAGCAGTACTTC
CASSFGGTGDLNEQYF
>.|TRBV13|TRBJ2-7|.
TGTGCCAGCAGCCGAAGCTCCTACGAGCAGTACTTC
CASSRSSYEQYF
>TRBD2|TRBV6-5|TRBJ2-3|.
TGTGCCAGCAGTTATCCAGCGGGAGGACCCACAGATACGCAGTATTTT
CASSYPAGGPTDTQYF
>TRBD2|TRBV29-1|TRBJ2-5|.
TGCAGCGCCAGAGCGGGACCCGGAGAGACCCAGTACTTC
CSARAGPGETQYF
>.|TRBV5-4|TRBJ1-2|.
TGTGCCAGCAGCCTCGAAGGAGAGAGGAGAATACGTGGCTACACCTTC
CASSLEGERRIRGYTF
>.|TRBV5-6|TRBJ2-1|.
TGTGCCAGCAGCTTGGAACAGTCCTACAATGAGCAGTTCTTC
CASSLEQSYNEQFF
>TRBD2|TRBV4-2|TRBJ2-7|.
TGTGCCAGCAGCCAAGAAAAAGGGACTAGCGGGAGAATCCCCTACGAGCAGTACTTC
CASSQEKGTSGRIPYEQYF
>.|TRBV7-2|TRBJ2-5|.
TGTGCCAGCAGCTTAGTGGCCTCCGGGACTCCCCAAGAGACCCAGTACTTC
CASSLVASGTPQETQYF
>TRBD2|TRBV30|TRBJ2-1|.
TGTGCCTGGAGGGCACCTCGACTAGCGGGAGGGCCCCATGAGCAGTTCTTC
CAWRAPRLAGGPHEQFF
>.|TRBV29-1|TRBJ2-3|few
TGCAGCGTTGAAGATCGTGGTTGGAGGGACACAGATACGCAGTATTTT
CSVEDRGWRDTDTQYF
>.|TRBV7-4|TRBJ1-2|once
TGTGCCAGCAGCTTCCTTCCAGAGGGCCCGACTGGCGACACCTTC
CASSFLPEGPTGDTF
>.|TRBV5-4|TRBJ2-7|.
TGTGCCAGCAGCTTGGCCGTGGTTGCGGGCCCCTCCTACGAGCAGTACTTC
CASSLAVVAGPSYEQYF
>.|TRBV11-2|TRBJ1-2|.
TGTGCCAGCAGCTTAGTAGGGGTCTCCTATGGCTACACCTTC
CASSLVGVSYGYTF
>TRBD1|TRBV28|TRBJ1-2|.
TGTGCCAGCAGTCCCGGACAGGGGGAAGGCTACACCTTC
CASSPGQGEGYTF
>TRBD2|TRBV11-2|TRBJ2-2|.
TGTGCCAGCAGCCGGGGGACTAGAGCGAACACCGGGGAGCTGTTTTTT
CASSRGTRANTGELFF
>TRBD1|TRBV4-1|TRBJ1-5|.
TGCGCCAGCAGCCAAGATCGAGGGACAGGAAAGAGGGGCAATCAGCCCCAGCATTTT
CASSQDRGTGKRGNQPQHF
>TRBD1|TRBV7-2|TRBJ2-3|.
TGTGCCAGCAGCTTAGGCCCCGGACAGGGGGCACCAGATACGCAGTATTTT
CASSLGPGQGAPDTQYF
>.|TRBV5-1|TRBJ2-7|.
TGCGCCAGCAGCTTAAAGCTTAGAGGATACGAGCAGTACTTC
CASSLKLRGYEQYF
>TRBD1|TRBV28|TRBJ1-5|.
TGTGCCAGCAGTCACAGGGGGGTATGCCAGCCCCAGCATTTT
CASSHRGVCQPQHF
>.|TRBV6-1|TRBJ2-1|.
TGTGCCAGCAGATTCGACAGTAGCTCCTACAATGAGCAGTTCTTC
CASRFDSSSYNEQFF
>.|TRBV28|TRBJ2-7|.
TGTGCCAGCAGTTTACCTAGCGACTACGAGCAGTACTTC
CASSLPSDYEQYF
>.|TRBV18|TRBJ2-2|.
TGTGCCAGCTCACCGGAGGGACGGATGAACACCGGGGAGCTGTTTTTT
CASSPEGRMNTGELFF
>.|TRBV6-1|TRBJ1-2|.
TGTGCCAGCAGTGAAGCGGTAAACGGGGGTCGTCTGAACTATGGCTACACCTTC
CASSEAVNGGRLNYGYTF
>.|TRBV4-2|TRBJ2-5|.
TGTGCCAGCAGCCAACGAGGGGAGACCCAGTACTTC
CASSQRGETQYF
>TRBD2|TRBV7-9|TRBJ2-1|.
TGTGCCAGCAGCTTTCAGAGGGAGGGCTCCAATGAGCAGTTCTTC
CASSFQREGSNEQFF
>.|TRBV5-4|TRBJ2-7|few
TGTGCCAGCAGCTGTGGGGGCTCTGGATACGAGCAGTACTTC
CASSCGGSGYEQYF
>.|TRBV19|TRBJ2-3|.
TGTGCCAGTAGTATAGATCGCACAAGCACAGATACGCAGTATTTT
CASSIDRTSTDTQYF